Listed here are 9 T cell receptor beta chains from one sample, sequenced in a study of CXCR3-negative and CXCR3-positive naive CD8 T cells. cDNA libraries for TRB were generated by 5' RACE incorporating UMI labels. One entry per CDR3 protein, without DNA, is what TCRdb gives after re-calling the 5' RACE reads. The table counts 150,000 or so distinct CDR3 sequences; approximately 0.29% lies in the top ten. Material: naive CXCR3- CD8+ T cells from blood. The subset: CD45RO-CCR7+CD27+CD95- naive CD8+ T cells lacking CXCR3 (TNR3-). These receptor sequences come from a human donor in good health. Some clones in this sample may be carry-over from other donors' samples.

The chain uses TRBV28 and TRBJ2-1; without DNA, the TCRdb call of TRBD2 cannot be checked. The CDR3 has 13 amino acids. From germline, CDR1 is MDHEN and CDR2 SYDVKM. The CDR3 spells CASSWLAGNEQFF.

V gene TRBV9 combines with J gene TRBJ1-1; absent DNA, TCRdb's TRBD1 call cannot be checked. The CDR3 length is 15 residues. The germline gives CDR1 SGDLS, CDR2 YYNGEE. The CDR3 here is CASSPGQELSTEAFF.

The chain has TRBV21-1 and TRBJ1-3; TCRdb gives TRBD1 as the D gene, but with no DNA this cannot be confirmed. TRBV21-1 is flagged as a pseudogene. This CDR3 is built from 16 residues. CDR3: CASRSRGRFSGNTIYF.

The gene calls are TRBV15 and TRBJ2-2; TCRdb indicates TRBD1, and absent DNA this call remains unverified. The CDR3 totals 15 residues. Germline loops: CDR1 LNHNV, CDR2 YYDKDF (reference sequence). CDR3 loop: CATSRDRVGTGELFF.

The chain has TRBV4-2 and TRBJ2-7; TCRdb's D gene call, TRBD2, goes unchecked for lack of DNA. This CDR3 contains 16 residues. Germline lookup yields CDR1 LGHNA and CDR2 YNFKEQ. This CDR3 is CASSQGVGLVFGEQYF.

The chain recombines TRBV12-3 or TRBV12-4 with TRBJ1-1; with no DNA, the TCRdb D assignment of TRBD1 cannot be verified. The length of the CDR3 is 15 residues. The CDR3 sequence is CASSLEGRVNTEAFF.

CDR3: CASRSDRPFTDTQYF. The rearrangement uses TRBV6-5 and TRBJ2-3; TCRdb's D call, TRBD1, is unchecked because there is no DNA. The CDR3 has 15 residues. The V gene's germline CDR1 is MNHEY and CDR2 SVGAGI.

The V and J genes are TRBV7-9 and TRBJ1-2; the D call from TCRdb, TRBD1, cannot be confirmed without DNA. Germline V gene data show CDR1 as SEHNR and CDR2 as FQNEAQ (reference sequence). The CDR3 totals 20 residues. CDR3 sequence reads: CASSLGGAIASAGTRYGYTF.

The V gene is TRBV28, the J gene TRBJ2-2; TCRdb reports TRBD2, a call that lacks DNA to check it against. CDR3 length: 15 amino acids. Germline V gives CDR1 MDHEN, CDR2 SYDVKM. CDR3 residues: CASSFRGLATGELFF.